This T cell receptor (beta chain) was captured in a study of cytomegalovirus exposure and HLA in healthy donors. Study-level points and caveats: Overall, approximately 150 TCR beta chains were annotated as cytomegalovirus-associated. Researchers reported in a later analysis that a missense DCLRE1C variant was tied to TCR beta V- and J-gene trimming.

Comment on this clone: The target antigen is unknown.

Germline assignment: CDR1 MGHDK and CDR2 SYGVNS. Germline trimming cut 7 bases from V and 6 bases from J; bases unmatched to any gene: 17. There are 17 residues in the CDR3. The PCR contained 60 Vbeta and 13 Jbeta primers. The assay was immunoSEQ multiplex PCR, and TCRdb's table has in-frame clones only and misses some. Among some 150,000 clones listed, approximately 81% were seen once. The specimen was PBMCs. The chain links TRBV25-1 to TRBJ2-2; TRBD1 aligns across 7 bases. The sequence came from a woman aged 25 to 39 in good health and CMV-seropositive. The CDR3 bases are TGTGCCAGCACTGACGAACATGGACAGGAGTTCCCCGGGGAGCTGTTTTTT. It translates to CASTDEHGQEFPGELFF.